The 29 T cell receptor beta chains reported below all come from one sample, sequenced in a study of T cells in Graves' hyperthyroidism and ophthalmopathy. The CDR3 regions of TCR beta were amplified from RNA transcripts. HTBI primers were used for first-round RT-PCR of the TCR CDR3. Each CDR3 protein is one row after TCRdb ran MiXCR on the multiplex PCR reads. The table shows a few hundred thousand distinct CDR3 sequences, with around 45% occurring only once. Specimen: peripheral blood or thyroid tissue (not recorded which). Every receptor here comes from a woman under 30 with Graves' hyperthyroidism.

This clonotype was counted ten times or more. The CDR3 is CASRDRAQKTQYF. The CDR3 nucleotides are TGTGCCAGTCGCGACAGGGCACAAAAGACCCAGTACTTC. The chain links TRBV19 to TRBJ2-5, with 7 bases fitting TRBD1. With V trimmed by 8 bases and J by 6 bases, 9 bases remained unmatched. This CDR3 is 13 amino acids long. Germline V gene lookup returns CDR1 LNHDA and CDR2 SQIVND (reference sequence).

This chain joins TRBV7-9 and TRBJ2-5; TRBD2 agrees at 9 bases. Trimming removed 2 bases from V and 2 bases from J; junction bases left unmatched: 6. CDR3 length: 16 amino acids. Per germline, CDR1 SEHNR and CDR2 FQNEAQ (reference sequence). The DNA for the CDR3 is TGTGCCAGCAGCTTATCGATTGCGGGAGGGCAAGAGACCCAGTACTTC. This gives the protein CASSLSIAGGQETQYF.

This clonotype was found many times. The chain uses TRBV24-1 and TRBJ1-1; D call uncertain. This CDR3 region has 15 residues. The V end was cut by 4 bases, the J end by 5 bases, with 16 bases between. In germline, CDR1 is KGHDR, CDR2 SFDVKD. CDR3 nucleotides: TGTGCCACCAGTGAAGAAGGGTCGGGAGGGACTGAAGCTTTCTTT. This gives the protein CATSEEGSGGTEAFF.

This chain joins TRBV7-6 and TRBJ2-7; 7 bases map to TRBD2. Germline-derived CDR1 and CDR2 are SGHVS and FNYEAQ. The CDR3 runs to 13 residues. V gave up 5 bases and J gave up 5 bases; unmatched junction bases: 6. The CDR3, as DNA: TGTGCCAGCAGCGGGAGGGCCCAGGACGAGCAGTACTTC. Translation gives CASSGRAQDEQYF.

The genes are TRBV10-2 and TRBJ1-5; D is ambiguous. The CDR3 length is 15 residues. The V end lost 6 bases, the J end lost 5 bases, and 17 bases lay between the germline ends. CDR1 WSHSY and CDR2 SAAADI come from the germline V gene. CDR3 sequence (DNA): TGCGCCAGCAGCCAAGCTGGAAGGCCAGATCAGCCCCAGCATTTT. The encoded protein is CASSQAGRPDQPQHF.

J is TRBJ1-6 and V is TRBV29-1, with 8 bases identical to TRBD1. The CDR3 contains 13 residues. The trim removed 8 bases at V and 6 bases at J, leaving 6 bases unmatched. Per the germline V gene, CDR1 is SQVTM and CDR2 is ANQGSEA. The CDR3 loop is CSTLTGGNSPLHF. DNA of the CDR3: TGCAGCACCCTAACAGGGGGTAATTCACCCCTCCACTTT.

This clonotype was seen at least ten times. The CDR3 bases are TGTGCCAGCAGCTGGGCCGGAGAAAAACTGTTTTTT. Translation: CASSWAGEKLFF. The V and J genes are TRBV7-9 and TRBJ1-4, with no clear D. The CDR3 has 12 residues. Trimming pared 4 bases from V and 8 bases from J, leaving 8 bases between. Germline loops: CDR1 SEHNR, CDR2 FQNEAQ (reference sequence).

The chain uses TRBV9 and TRBJ2-5; 10 positions agree with TRBD2. V lost 4 bases and J lost 4; bases outside the gene matches: 10. Germline loops: CDR1 SGDLS, CDR2 YYNGEE. The CDR3 length is 16 residues. CDR3 amino acids: CASSQVASGRGETQYF. In DNA, the CDR3 is TGTGCCAGCAGCCAAGTGGCTAGCGGGAGAGGAGAGACCCAGTACTTC.

This clonotype appeared many times. The chain combines TRBV7-8 with TRBJ1-2; possible D gene TRBD1, 6 bases. The CDR3 runs 14 residues. Germline loops: CDR1 SGHVS, CDR2 FQNEAQ. The germline V and J ends were trimmed by 2 bases and 3 bases, with 10 bases remaining between them. CDR3 loop: CASSLPGADYGYTF. Written as DNA, the CDR3 is TGTGCCAGCAGCTTACCGGGGGCGGACTATGGCTACACCTTC. Full variable domain (rest looked up from reference TRBV7-8 and TRBJ1-2): GAGVSQSPRYKVAKRGQDVALRCDPISGHVSLFWYQQALGQGPEFLTYFQNEAQLDKSGLPSDRFFAERPEGSVSTLKIQRTQQEDSAVYLCASSLPGADYGYTFGSGTRLTVV.

The chain has TRBV29-1 and TRBJ2-5, with TRBD1 identical over 10 bases. J was trimmed by 3 bases and V by 7 bases; bases with no gene match: 2. Germline lookup yields CDR1 SQVTM and CDR2 ANQGSEA. The CDR3 loop spans 12 amino acids. CDR3 nucleotide sequence: TGCAGCGGGGACAGGGGCGAAGAGACCCAGTACTTC. Protein: CSGDRGEETQYF.

This rearrangement joins TRBV24-1 to TRBJ1-1; D is unclear. The CDR3 has 13 residues. CDR1 and CDR2 from the germline V gene are KGHDR and SFDVKD. The V end lost 4 bases, the J end lost 2 bases, and 7 bases lay between the germline ends. As DNA, the CDR3 is TGTGCCACCAGTGACTCTTATAACACTGAAGCTTTCTTT. Translation gives CATSDSYNTEAFF.

The rearrangement joins TRBV7-6 to TRBJ1-1, with D tentatively TRBD1 (5 bases). V gave up 5 bases and J gave up 11 bases, with 24 bases separating them. The CDR3 has 15 amino acids. Germline loops: CDR1 SGHVS, CDR2 FNYEAQ. CDR3 residues: CASSTGSWGFFGAFF. The CDR3 coding sequence is TGTGCCAGCAGCACGGGATCTTGGGGCTTTTTTGGGGCTTTCTTT.

This clonotype occurred many times. This rearrangement joins TRBV7-2 to TRBJ2-5; D is tentatively TRBD1 or TRBD2 (5 bases each). Between the trimmed V and J ends, which lost 2 bases and 4 bases, there was a span of 11 bases. CDR3 length: 14 residues. From germline, CDR1 is SGHTA and CDR2 FQGNSA. DNA for the CDR3: TGTGCCAGCAGCTTACAGGGAAGCGGAGAGACCCAGTACTTC. Translation gives CASSLQGSGETQYF.

The V gene is TRBV20-1, the J gene TRBJ1-1; D is undetermined. This CDR3 comprises 14 residues. Germline V CDR1 and CDR2: DFQATT, SNEGSKA (reference sequence). Trimming left V 0 bases short and J 1 base short, with 9 bases between. The CDR3 region has the DNA TGCAGTGCTAGAGATCCCCGGACGAACACTGAAGCTTTCTTT. Its protein is CSARDPRTNTEAFF.

The rearrangement uses TRBV15 and TRBJ1-4; D not certain. From germline, CDR1 is LNHNV and CDR2 YYDKDF (reference sequence). Trimming cost V 1 base and J 0 bases, with 12 bases left between them. CDR3 size: 17 residues. In DNA form, the CDR3 reads TGTGCCACCAGCAGAGGGGTCAGGAGCGCAACTAATGAAAAACTGTTTTTT. Translated, it gives CATSRGVRSATNEKLFF. Filled out from reference TRBV15 and TRBJ1-4, the complete variable domain reads DAMVIQNPRYQVTQFGKPVTLSCSQTLNHNVMYWYQQKSSQAPKLLFHYYDKDFNNEADTPDNFQSRRPNTSFCFLDIRSPGLGDTAMYLCATSRGVRSATNEKLFFGSGTQLSVL.

This clonotype has more than one count but fewer than ten. The rearrangement joins TRBV12-3 or TRBV12-4 to TRBJ1-5, with a tentative D call TRBD1 (5 bases). Trimming removed 5 bases at V and 3 bases at J, with 14 bases between. The CDR3 is 15 residues long. The CDR3, as DNA: TGTGCCAGCAGTGCCGGACACCCGGACAATCAGCCCCAGCATTTT. Translated, it gives CASSAGHPDNQPQHF.

This clonotype was counted ten times or more. The chain links TRBV10-2 to TRBJ1-5, with a tentative D call TRBD1 (5 bases). There are 12 residues in the CDR3. CDR1 is WSHSY and CDR2 is SAAADI in the germline V gene. With 2 bases removed from V and 9 bases from J, the gap between germline ends came to 8 bases. The CDR3 region has the DNA TGCGCCAGCAGTGAGGGGGCGGGGCCCCAGCATTTT. This gives the protein CASSEGAGPQHF.

CDR3 sequence (DNA): TGTGCCAGCAGCTTATCCACAGGAGATTCACCCCTCCACTTT. Translated: CASSLSTGDSPLHF. The chain links TRBV7-8 to TRBJ1-6; a weak D match, TRBD1 (5 bases). Trimming took off 2 bases at V and 8 bases at J, with 10 bases between the two ends. The CDR3 consists of 14 residues. Germline V gene lookup returns CDR1 SGHVS and CDR2 FQNEAQ.

This chain uses TRBV6-2 or TRBV6-3 with TRBJ1-6; 9 bases match TRBD1. J gave up 10 bases and V 7 bases, and 8 bases lay outside the gene matches. Germline lookup yields CDR1 MNHEY and CDR2 SVGEGT. There are 14 residues in the CDR3. CDR3 sequence reads: CASTTGTGTSPLHF. CDR3 bases: TGTGCCAGCACCACCGGGACAGGGACATCACCCCTCCACTTT.

V usage is TRBV24-1 and J usage is TRBJ1-1, with 7 bases that match TRBD1. The CDR3 runs 14 residues. The germline gives CDR1 KGHDR, CDR2 SFDVKD. Trimming took 4 bases from V and 5 from J; bases not matched to a gene: 6. The CDR3: CATSELDRDTEAFF. DNA of the CDR3: TGTGCCACCAGTGAATTAGACAGGGATACTGAAGCTTTCTTT.

The chain has TRBV15 and TRBJ2-7; D is unclear. The length of the CDR3 is 14 residues. The V end lost 0 bases, the J end lost 7 bases, and 13 bases lay between the germline ends. Germline CDR1 and CDR2: LNHNV and YYDKDF (reference sequence). In nucleotides, the CDR3 is TGTGCCACCAGCAGAGATGTTCCTAGTGGGGAGCAGTACTTC. Protein product: CATSRDVPSGEQYF.

V and J are TRBV20-1 and TRBJ1-5; D possibly corresponds to TRBD1 (6 bases). Germline V lookup: CDR1 DFQATT, CDR2 SNEGSKA (reference sequence). V dropped 6 bases and J dropped 4 bases, with 22 bases sitting between them. The CDR3 has 16 residues. In DNA form, the CDR3 reads TGCAGTGCCCGGGGACGGGACACCTTAACTAATCAGCCCCAGCATTTT. Its translation: CSARGRDTLTNQPQHF.

This clonotype occurred a few times. The J gene is TRBJ1-1, the V gene TRBV19; TRBD1 matches at 10 bases. V lost 3 bases, J lost 3 bases, and 4 bases stayed unmatched. Germline V lookup: CDR1 LNHDA, CDR2 SQIVND (reference sequence). The CDR3 sequence is 15 residues long. The CDR3 sequence is CASSIWGTGDTEAFF. The CDR3, as DNA: TGTGCCAGTAGTATTTGGGGGACAGGGGACACTGAAGCTTTCTTT.

Details on this clonotype: Sequence at one end of the junction differs from germline and may be a read error. This chain uses TRBV7-8 with TRBJ2-7; tentative D call: TRBD1 (6 bases). The CDR3 runs to 15 residues. Germline V gene sequence: CDR1 SGHVS, CDR2 FQNEAQ. The CDR3 DNA is TGTGCTAGCAGCTTACAACAGGGTTTGGGCTACGAGCAGTACTTC. It translates to CASSLQQGLGYEQYF.

In this sample, this clonotype turned up many times. J is TRBJ1-1 and V is TRBV2; D is unresolved. V dropped 4 bases and J dropped 1 base, with 7 bases sitting between them. The CDR3 spans 13 residues. Germline CDR1 reads SNHLY; CDR2 reads FYNNEI. In DNA form, the CDR3 reads TGTGCCAGCAGTGTCGATGCGAACACTGAAGCTTTCTTT. Protein: CASSVDANTEAFF.

The chain links TRBV20-1 to TRBJ2-1, with 9 bases fitting TRBD1. CDR3 length: 10 amino acids. The germline gives CDR1 DFQATT, CDR2 SNEGSKA (reference sequence). Germline trimming cut 5 bases from V and 15 bases from J; bases unmatched to any gene: 5. CDR3 bases: TGCAGTGCTCAACCGGGACAGGGGTTCTTC. It yields the protein CSAQPGQGFF.

This sequence joins TRBV10-3 and TRBJ2-5; D unresolved. Looked up from germline, CDR1 is ENHRY and CDR2 is SYGVKD. Trimming shortened V by 7 bases and J by 5 bases, and 14 bases separated the two germline ends. CDR3 length: 13 residues. The CDR3 is CAINPNPRETQYF. In DNA form, the CDR3 reads TGTGCCATCAATCCCAACCCCAGGGAGACCCAGTACTTC.

This clonotype has at least ten counts. This chain uses TRBV2 with TRBJ1-2; TRBD1 aligns across 9 bases. With V trimmed by 5 bases and J by 4 bases, 8 bases remained unmatched. Germline V lookup: CDR1 SNHLY, CDR2 FYNNEI. This CDR3 spans 15 amino acids. CDR3 region: CASSPGTGTFYGYTF. CDR3 nucleotides: TGTGCCAGCAGTCCCGGGACAGGGACATTCTATGGCTACACCTTC.

The chain carries TRBV7-2 and TRBJ2-7, with 14 bases matching TRBD2. This CDR3 comprises 14 residues. The V gene end was trimmed by 7 bases and the J gene end by 9 bases; junction bases not matched to a gene: 8. The germline gives CDR1 SGHTA, CDR2 FQGNSA. The CDR3 spells CASIGTSGRIRQYF. CDR3 coding DNA: TGTGCCAGCATCGGGACTAGCGGGAGAATAAGGCAGTACTTC.